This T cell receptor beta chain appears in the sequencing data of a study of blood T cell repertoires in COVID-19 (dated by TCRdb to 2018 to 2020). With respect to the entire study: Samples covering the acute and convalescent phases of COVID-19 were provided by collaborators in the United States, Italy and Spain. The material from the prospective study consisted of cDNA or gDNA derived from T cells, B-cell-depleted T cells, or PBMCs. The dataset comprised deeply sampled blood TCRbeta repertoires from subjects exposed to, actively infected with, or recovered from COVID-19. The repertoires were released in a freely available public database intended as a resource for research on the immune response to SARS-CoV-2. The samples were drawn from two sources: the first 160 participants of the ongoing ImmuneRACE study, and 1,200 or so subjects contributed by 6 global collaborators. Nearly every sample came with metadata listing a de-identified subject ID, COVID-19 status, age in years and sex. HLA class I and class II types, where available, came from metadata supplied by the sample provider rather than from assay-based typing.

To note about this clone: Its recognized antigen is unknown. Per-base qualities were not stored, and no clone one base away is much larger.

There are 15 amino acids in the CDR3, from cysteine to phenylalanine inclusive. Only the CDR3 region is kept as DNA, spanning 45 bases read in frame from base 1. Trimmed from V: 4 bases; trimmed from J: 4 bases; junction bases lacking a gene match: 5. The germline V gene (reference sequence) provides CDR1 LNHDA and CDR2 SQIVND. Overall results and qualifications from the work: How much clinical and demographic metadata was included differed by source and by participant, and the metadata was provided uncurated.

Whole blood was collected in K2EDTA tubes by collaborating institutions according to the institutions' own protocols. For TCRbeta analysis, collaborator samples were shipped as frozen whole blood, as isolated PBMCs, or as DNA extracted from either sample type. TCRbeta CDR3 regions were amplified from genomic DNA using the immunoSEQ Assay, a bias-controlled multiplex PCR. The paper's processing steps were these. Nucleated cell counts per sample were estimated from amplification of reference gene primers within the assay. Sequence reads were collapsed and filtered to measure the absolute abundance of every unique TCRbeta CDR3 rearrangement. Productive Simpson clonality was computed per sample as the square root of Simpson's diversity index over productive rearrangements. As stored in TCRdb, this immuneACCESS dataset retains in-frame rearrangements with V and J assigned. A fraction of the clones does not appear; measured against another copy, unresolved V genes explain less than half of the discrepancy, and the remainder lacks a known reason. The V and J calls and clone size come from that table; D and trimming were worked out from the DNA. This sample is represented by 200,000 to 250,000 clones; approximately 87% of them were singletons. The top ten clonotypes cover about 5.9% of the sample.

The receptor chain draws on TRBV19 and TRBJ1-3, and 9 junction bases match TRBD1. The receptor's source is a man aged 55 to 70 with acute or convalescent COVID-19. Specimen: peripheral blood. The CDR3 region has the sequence CASSTQGAFGNTIYF. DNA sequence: TGTGCCAGTAGTACACAGGGGGCATTCGGAAACACCATATATTTT.